These 31 T cell receptor beta chains were sequenced from one sample in a study of T cell repertoires in cytomegalovirus infection. MiXCR, run by TCRdb on the reads, gives a single entry per CDR3 protein. Of roughly 240,000 distinct CDR3 sequences in the sample, 5% to 8.5% were seen once. Sequenced sample: PBMCs. These receptors were taken from a human donor in good health (CMV status not recorded). Some clones in this sample may be carry-over from other donors' samples.

About this clonotype: This could be a read error, since a much larger clone is one nucleotide away. This chain links TRBV6-1 with TRBJ2-7; D not certain. CDR3 length equals 13 residues. CDR1 MNHNS and CDR2 SASEGT come from the germline V gene. The CDR3 protein is CAGSDPRSYEQYF. The CDR3 DNA reads TGTGCCGGCAGTGACCCTCGCTCCTACGAGCAGTACTTC.

The table lists this clonotype with many counts. The V gene is TRBV4-3, the J gene TRBJ1-1; a possible D gene is TRBD1 (5 bases). This CDR3 has 15 residues. CDR1 is LGHNA, CDR2 YSLEER, per germline. V lost 4 bases and J 4 bases, leaving 16 bases between the germline ends. The CDR3 DNA follows: TGCGCCAGCAGCCGTTTCGGGGGTGGGGGCACTGAAGCTTTCTTT. This translates into CASSRFGGGGTEAFF.

This clonotype was detected many times. The chain is built from TRBV7-8 and TRBJ2-6; no definite D call. The CDR3 runs 16 residues. Trimming removed 5 bases at V and 0 bases at J, with 11 bases between. Per the germline V gene, CDR1 is SGHVS and CDR2 is FQNEAQ. The DNA of the CDR3 is TGTGCCAGCAGCGGCCAACTTTTCTCTGGGGCCAACGTCCTGACTTTC. This gives the protein CASSGQLFSGANVLTF.

This clonotype was detected ten times or more. The chain recombines TRBV24-1 with TRBJ2-1; D ambiguous. The CDR3 sequence is 12 residues long. Trimming left V 4 bases short and J 11 bases short, with 11 bases between. Looked up from germline, CDR1 is KGHDR and CDR2 is SFDVKD. Written as DNA, the CDR3 is TGTGCCACCAGTGACCCGTTTGATAAGCAGTTCTTC. It yields the protein CATSDPFDKQFF.

In its sample, this clonotype was seen many times. The chain has TRBV12-5 and TRBJ1-1; D is unclear. CDR1 and CDR2 from the germline V gene are LGHNT and FRNRAP. V was pared by 6 bases and J by 2 bases, with 10 bases between. CDR3 length: 13 amino acids. The CDR3 region is CASGLGLNTEAFF. CDR3 nucleotides: TGTGCTAGTGGGCTGGGTTTAAACACTGAAGCTTTCTTT.

This clonotype was recorded many times. The chain is built from TRBV28 and TRBJ1-2; 7 nucleotides match TRBD1. The CDR3 extends over 14 amino acids. Germline V gives CDR1 MDHEN, CDR2 SYDVKM. The trim removed 7 bases at V and 4 bases at J, leaving 9 bases unmatched. For the CDR3, the DNA is TGTGCCAGCACCTCAGGGGGAGCCCTCTATGGCTACACCTTC. Its protein is CASTSGGALYGYTF.

This rearrangement joins TRBV7-9 to TRBJ2-3; 14 nucleotides align to TRBD2. The CDR3 is 17 residues long. The germline V gene encodes CDR1 SEHNR and CDR2 FQNEAQ (reference sequence). Trimming cost V 5 bases and J 2 bases; bases outside gene matches: 6. DNA for the CDR3: TGTGCCAGCAGCCGCCGGGGACTAGCGGGGGCCACAGATACGCAGTATTTT. This translates into CASSRRGLAGATDTQYF.

This clonotype was found many times. This CDR3 reads CASSSYLGRATDTQYF. The CDR3 region has the DNA TGTGCCAGCAGCTCTTATCTTGGGAGGGCCACAGATACGCAGTATTTT. The chain is built from TRBV7-8 and TRBJ2-3; 7 nucleotides agree with TRBD2. Germline V lookup: CDR1 SGHVS, CDR2 FQNEAQ. The CDR3 has 16 residues. Germline trimming cut 4 bases from V and 2 bases from J; bases unmatched to any gene: 9.

This clonotype was seen ten or more times. CDR3 coding DNA: TGTGCCAGCAGCAGCCACAGGGGAATGGACACTGAAGCTTTCTTT. It yields the protein CASSSHRGMDTEAFF. V usage is TRBV7-2 and J usage is TRBJ1-1; 7 bases line up with TRBD1. The germline gives CDR1 SGHTA, CDR2 FQGNSA. The CDR3 totals 15 residues. With 5 bases clipped from V and 3 bases from J, the junction kept 9 bases outside the gene matches.

This clonotype was seen repeatedly, ten times or more. The chain recombines TRBV11-2 with TRBJ2-3, with TRBD2 matching over 10 bases. The V segment lost 5 bases and the J segment 2 bases; nucleotides outside the gene matches: 4. The CDR3 consists of 15 residues. Germline lookup yields CDR1 SGHAT and CDR2 FQNNGV. The CDR3 sequence: CASSASGGVTDTQYF. The CDR3 coding sequence is TGTGCCAGCAGCGCGAGCGGGGGGGTCACAGATACGCAGTATTTT.

This clonotype was picked up many times. This chain joins TRBV29-1 and TRBJ2-5, with TRBD1 matching over 9 bases. J was trimmed by 4 bases and V by 4 bases; bases with no gene match: 7. The CDR3 loop spans 14 amino acids. Per the germline V gene, CDR1 is SQVTM and CDR2 is ANQGSEA. The DNA for the CDR3 is TGCAGCGTTGCTTACAGGGGGCGCATAGAGACCCAGTACTTC. This encodes CSVAYRGRIETQYF.

Ten or more counts support this clonotype. V is TRBV28 and J is TRBJ1-2, with D perhaps TRBD1 (5 bases). The germline CDR1 and CDR2 sequences are MDHEN and SYDVKM. Trimming left V 5 bases short and J 1 base short, with 8 bases between. CDR3 size: 13 residues. Written as DNA, the CDR3 is TGTGCCAGCAGTACAGGATTTAACTATGGCTACACCTTC. It is translated as CASSTGFNYGYTF.

This clonotype was counted at least ten times. V usage is TRBV5-6 and J usage is TRBJ1-2, with 9 bases fitting TRBD1. The CDR3 spans 15 residues. Germline assignment: CDR1 SGHDT and CDR2 YYEEEE. After removal of 2 bases from V and 4 bases from J, the junction contained 6 bases not matched to a gene. As DNA, the CDR3 is TGTGCCAGCAGCTTCGTAGGGACAGGGATCTATGGCTACACCTTC. Its translation: CASSFVGTGIYGYTF.

The chain carries TRBV28 and TRBJ1-5, with D possibly matching TRBD1 (5 bases). V lost 7 bases and J lost 3, with 10 bases in between. CDR3 length: 13 amino acids. The V gene's germline CDR1 is MDHEN and CDR2 SYDVKM. The CDR3 DNA follows: TGTGCCAGCATCGCAGGGCACAATCAGCCCCAGCATTTT. Its translation is CASIAGHNQPQHF. The variable domain in full, completed from reference TRBV28 and TRBJ1-5, reads DVKVTQSSRYLVKRTGEKVFLECVQDMDHENMFWYRQDPGLGLRLIYFSYDVKMKEKGDIPEGYSVSREKKERFSLILESASTNQTSMYLCASIAGHNQPQHFGDGTRLSIL.

This clonotype came up a few times. The chain carries TRBV20-1 and TRBJ2-5; D might be TRBD2 (5 bases). V was cut by 6 bases and J by 4 bases, with 12 bases left in between. This CDR3 has 12 amino acids. The germline V gene has CDR1 DFQATT and CDR2 SNEGSKA (reference sequence). CDR3 protein: CSAPGRLETQYF. DNA for the CDR3: TGCAGTGCACCGGGGAGACTAGAGACCCAGTACTTC.

The rearrangement uses TRBV29-1 and TRBJ2-7; 9 positions match TRBD1. Germline-derived CDR1 and CDR2 are SQVTM and ANQGSEA. Trimming cost V 6 bases and J 3 bases; bases outside gene matches: 9. The CDR3 consists of 14 residues. In DNA, the CDR3 is TGCAGCGTCGTTTACAGGGGGCGAAGCTACGAGCAGTACTTC. It specifies CSVVYRGRSYEQYF.

Ten or more counts support this clonotype. CDR3 sequence (DNA): TGTGCCAGCAGCCCGGGTAGGGGGCTGGAGGAGACCCAGTACTTC. It specifies CASSPGRGLEETQYF. The V gene is TRBV7-2, the J gene TRBJ2-5; the match to TRBD1 covers 7 bases. The CDR3 is 15 amino acids. Per germline, CDR1 SGHTA and CDR2 FQGNSA. V lost 5 bases to trimming and J lost 5 bases; unmatched junction nucleotides: 11. Complete variable domain (other parts from reference TRBV7-2 and TRBJ2-5): GAGVSQSPSNKVTEKGKDVELRCDPISGHTALYWYRQSLGQGLEFLIYFQGNSAPDKSGLPSDRFSAERTGGSVSTLTIQRTQQEDSAVYLCASSPGRGLEETQYFGPGTRLLVL.

This clonotype was found many times. The chain links TRBV7-2 to TRBJ2-5; D may be TRBD1 or TRBD2 (5 bases each). Germline assignment: CDR1 SGHTA and CDR2 FQGNSA. The length of the CDR3 is 15 residues. V shed 1 base and J shed 2 bases, with 11 bases lying between them. CDR3 protein: CASSLVGASQETQYF. DNA of the CDR3: TGTGCCAGCAGCTTAGTCGGGGCCTCTCAAGAGACCCAGTACTTC. The full variable domain, with the rest looked up from reference TRBV7-2 and TRBJ2-5, is GAGVSQSPSNKVTEKGKDVELRCDPISGHTALYWYRQSLGQGLEFLIYFQGNSAPDKSGLPSDRFSAERTGGSVSTLTIQRTQQEDSAVYLCASSLVGASQETQYFGPGTRLLVL.

This clonotype showed up many times. DNA for the CDR3: TGTGCCTCCCAGGGGGCGGGGGCCACCGGGGAGCTGTTTTTT. It codes for CASQGAGATGELFF. The chain combines TRBV12-3 or TRBV12-4 with TRBJ2-2; D is perhaps TRBD1 (8 bases). Deletions cut 11 bases from V and 4 bases from J, with 17 bases between. CDR3 size: 14 residues.

This clonotype was seen only a few times. V is TRBV12-3 or TRBV12-4 and J is TRBJ1-1; D ambiguous. The CDR3 contains 11 residues. Trimming shortened V by 3 bases and J by 3 bases, and 2 bases separated the two germline ends. CDR3 nucleotide sequence: TGTGCCAGCAGTTTCTACACTGAAGCTTTCTTT. Translated, it gives CASSFYTEAFF.

On this clonotype itself: This CDR3 fails to terminate in the conserved phenylalanine or tryptophan, so it likely reflects a read error. The chain carries TRBV18 and TRBJ2-3; tentatively, D is TRBD1 or TRBD2 (5 bases each). The V end lost 1 base, the J end lost 4 bases, and 9 bases lay between the germline ends. Germline V gives CDR1 KGHSH, CDR2 LQKENI. CDR3 length equals 14 residues. CDR3 nucleotides: TGTGCCAGCTCACCACGGGGGAGCGCAGATACGCAGTATTAT. Translation: CASSPRGSADTQYY.

This clonotype was counted ten times or more. The chain combines TRBV7-2 with TRBJ1-2; 11 bases are a match to TRBD1. Trimming cost V 5 bases and J 4 bases; bases outside gene matches: 3. Germline CDR1 reads SGHTA; CDR2 reads FQGNSA. CDR3 length: 14 residues. The CDR3 region is CASSRGQGAYGYTF. The CDR3 bases are TGTGCCAGCAGCCGAGGACAGGGGGCCTATGGCTACACCTTC. The full variable domain, rest sourced from reference TRBV7-2 and TRBJ1-2, is GAGVSQSPSNKVTEKGKDVELRCDPISGHTALYWYRQSLGQGLEFLIYFQGNSAPDKSGLPSDRFSAERTGGSVSTLTIQRTQQEDSAVYLCASSRGQGAYGYTFGSGTRLTVV.

At least ten counts were recorded for this clonotype. This sequence joins TRBV5-1 and TRBJ2-1, with D perhaps being TRBD1 or TRBD2 (5 bases each). V gave up 0 bases and J gave up 8 bases, with 12 bases separating them. The CDR3 loop spans 14 amino acids. Germline V lookup: CDR1 SGHRS, CDR2 YFSETQ. CDR3 region: CASSLGQGRDEQFF. The CDR3 bases are TGCGCCAGCAGCTTGGGGCAGGGACGGGATGAGCAGTTCTTC. The variable domain in full, with the rest retrieved from reference TRBV5-1 and TRBJ2-1, is KAGVTQTPRYLIKTRGQQVTLSCSPISGHRSVSWYQQTPGQGLQFLFEYFSETQRNKGNFPGRFSGRQFSNSRSEMNVSTLELGDSALYLCASSLGQGRDEQFFGPGTRLTVL.

The sample holds a few counts of this clonotype. The rearrangement links TRBV29-1 to TRBJ1-2; 9 nucleotides line up with TRBD1. Germline V gene data show CDR1 as SQVTM and CDR2 as ANQGSEA. The CDR3 totals 17 residues. Trimming at V came to 1 base and at J to 4 bases, leaving 13 bases not matched to a gene. The CDR3 sequence is CSVEGPGQGGLVYGYTF. As DNA, the CDR3 is TGCAGCGTTGAAGGTCCGGGACAGGGAGGCCTCGTCTATGGCTACACCTTC. Full variable domain (missing parts from reference TRBV29-1 and TRBJ1-2): SAVISQKPSRDICQRGTSLTIQCQVDSQVTMMFWYRQQPGQSLTLIATANQGSEATYESGFVIDKFPISRPNLTFSTLTVSNMSPEDSSIYLCSVEGPGQGGLVYGYTFGSGTRLTVV.

This clonotype was recorded many times. The CDR3 sequence is CASSNPARTSGNEQFF. The CDR3 DNA reads TGTGCCAGCAGCAATCCAGCGAGGACTAGCGGCAATGAGCAGTTCTTC. This sequence joins TRBV9 and TRBJ2-1; 10 nucleotides align to TRBD2. Germline V CDR1 and CDR2: SGDLS, YYNGEE. Trimming at V came to 4 bases and at J to 6 bases, leaving 10 bases not matched to a gene. This CDR3 is built from 16 residues.

This clonotype was seen repeatedly, ten times or more. The CDR3 bases are TGTGCCAGCAGTTCCCCCGGGACGGCTTCCCTAAACACTGAAGCTTTCTTT. It codes for CASSSPGTASLNTEAFF. J is TRBJ1-1 and V is TRBV6-2 or TRBV6-3; TRBD1 might be the D (5 bases). Germline V lookup: CDR1 MNHEY, CDR2 SVGEGT. V was trimmed by 4 bases and J by 2 bases, leaving 20 bases between them. This CDR3 is 17 amino acids long.

Ten or more counts support this clonotype. V gene TRBV5-6 combines with J gene TRBJ1-5; possibly TRBD1 for D (6 bases). V was shortened by 8 bases and J by 4 bases, with 16 bases between the two germline ends. The CDR3 runs to 14 residues. Per the germline V gene, CDR1 is SGHDT and CDR2 is YYEEEE. CDR3 bases: TGTGCCAGTTCCCTCAGGGGAAGTAATCAGCCCCAGCATTTT. Amino acids: CASSLRGSNQPQHF.

This rearrangement joins TRBV9 to TRBJ2-1; D remains unclear. V lost 0 bases to trimming and J lost 2 bases, with 9 bases between them. CDR3 length: 15 residues. The germline CDR1 and CDR2 sequences are SGDLS and YYNGEE. CDR3 sequence (DNA): TGTGCCAGCAGCGTAGGGGATATTACCTACAATGAGCAGTTCTTC. It translates to CASSVGDITYNEQFF.

This clonotype has a count of ten or more. The chain employs TRBV6-2 or TRBV6-3 and TRBJ2-4; 12 bases are shared with TRBD2. The CDR3 sequence is 18 residues long. Germline V gives CDR1 MNHEY, CDR2 SVGEGT. Trimming removed 6 bases from V and 2 bases from J; junction bases left unmatched: 11. This CDR3 reads CASSLRLAGDVTKNIQYF. The CDR3 nucleotides are TGTGCCAGCAGCCTACGACTAGCGGGGGATGTAACCAAAAACATTCAGTACTTC.

This sequence joins TRBV11-2 and TRBJ1-6; D gene unclear. Germline V gene data show CDR1 as SGHAT and CDR2 as FQNNGV. This CDR3 contains 13 residues. V dropped 3 bases and J dropped 5 bases, with 5 bases sitting between them. CDR3 in DNA: TGTGCCAGCAGCTTGACAAATAATTCACCCCTCCACTTT. This sequence encodes CASSLTNNSPLHF.

This clonotype was counted many times. The chain carries TRBV6-2 or TRBV6-3 and TRBJ2-4; TRBD2 might be the D (6 bases). CDR1 and CDR2 (germline): MNHEY, SVGEGT. Trimming left V 4 bases short and J 0 bases short, with 10 bases between. This CDR3 spans 15 amino acids. The CDR3 DNA follows: TGTGCCAGCAGTTTCCCGGGAGCAGCCAAAAACATTCAGTACTTC. This sequence encodes CASSFPGAAKNIQYF.